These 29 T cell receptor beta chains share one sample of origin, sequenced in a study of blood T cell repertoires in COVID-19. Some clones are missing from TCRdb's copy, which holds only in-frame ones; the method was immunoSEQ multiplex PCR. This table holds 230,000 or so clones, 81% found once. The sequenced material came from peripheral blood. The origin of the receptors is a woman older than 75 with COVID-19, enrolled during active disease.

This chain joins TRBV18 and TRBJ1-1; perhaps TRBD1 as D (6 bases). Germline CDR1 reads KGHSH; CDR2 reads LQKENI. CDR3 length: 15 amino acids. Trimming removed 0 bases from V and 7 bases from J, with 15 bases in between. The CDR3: CASSPPGGAGGEAFF. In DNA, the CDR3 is TGTGCCAGCTCACCACCCGGGGGCGCGGGGGGTGAAGCTTTCTTT.

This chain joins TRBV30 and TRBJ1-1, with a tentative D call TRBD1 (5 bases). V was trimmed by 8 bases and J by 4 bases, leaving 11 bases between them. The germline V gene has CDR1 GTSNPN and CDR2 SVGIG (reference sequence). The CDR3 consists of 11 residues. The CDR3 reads CASQRGTEAFF. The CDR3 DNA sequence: TGTGCCAGCCAAAGGGGCACTGAAGCTTTCTTT. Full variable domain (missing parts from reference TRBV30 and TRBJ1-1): SQTIHQWPATLVQPVGSPLSLECTVEGTSNPNLYWYRQAAGRGLQLLFYSVGIGQISSEVPQNLSASRPQDRQFILSSKKLLLSDSGFYLCASQRGTEAFFGQGTRLTVV.

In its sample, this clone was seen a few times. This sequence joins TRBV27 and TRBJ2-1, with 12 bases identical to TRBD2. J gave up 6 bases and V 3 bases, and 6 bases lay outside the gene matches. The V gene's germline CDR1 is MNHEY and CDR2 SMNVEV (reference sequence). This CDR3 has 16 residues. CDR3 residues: CASSFPTSGRPNEQFF. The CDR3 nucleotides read TGTGCCAGCAGTTTCCCGACTAGCGGGAGACCCAATGAGCAGTTCTTC.

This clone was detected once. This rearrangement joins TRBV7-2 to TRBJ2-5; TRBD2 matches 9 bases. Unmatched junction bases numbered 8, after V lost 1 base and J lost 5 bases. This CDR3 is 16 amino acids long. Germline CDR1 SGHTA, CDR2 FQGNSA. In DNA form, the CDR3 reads TGTGCCAGCAGCTTAGGCGGGGGGGCCGGACAGGAGACCCAGTACTTC. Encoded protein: CASSLGGGAGQETQYF.

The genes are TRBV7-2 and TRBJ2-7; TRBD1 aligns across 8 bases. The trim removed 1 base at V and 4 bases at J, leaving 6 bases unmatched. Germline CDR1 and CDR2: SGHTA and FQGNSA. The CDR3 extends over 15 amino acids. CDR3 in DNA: TGTGCCAGCAGCTTAGATGGGACAGGTGGATACGAGCAGTACTTC. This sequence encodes CASSLDGTGGYEQYF.

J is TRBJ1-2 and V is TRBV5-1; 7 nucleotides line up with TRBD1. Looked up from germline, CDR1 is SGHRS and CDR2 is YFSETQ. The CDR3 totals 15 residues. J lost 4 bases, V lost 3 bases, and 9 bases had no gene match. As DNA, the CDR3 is TGCGCCAGCAGCTCCCGCCAGGGGGTCGGCTATGGCTACACCTTC. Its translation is CASSSRQGVGYGYTF.

As DNA, the CDR3 is TGTGCCAGCAGCCCTTGGCGGGCTCTCGACTATGGCTACACCTTC. It yields the protein CASSPWRALDYGYTF. The chain recombines TRBV5-5 with TRBJ1-2; D remains ambiguous. V was shortened by 4 bases and J by 3 bases, with 16 bases between the two germline ends. The CDR3 is made up of 15 amino acids. CDR1 and CDR2 from the germline V gene are SGHKS and YYEKEE (reference sequence).

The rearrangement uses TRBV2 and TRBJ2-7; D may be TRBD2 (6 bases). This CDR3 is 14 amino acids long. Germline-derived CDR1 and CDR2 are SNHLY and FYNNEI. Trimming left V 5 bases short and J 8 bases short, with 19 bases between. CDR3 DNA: TGTGCCAGCAGTATGGAGGGGCAATCCAAAAAGCAGTACTTC. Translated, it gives CASSMEGQSKKQYF.

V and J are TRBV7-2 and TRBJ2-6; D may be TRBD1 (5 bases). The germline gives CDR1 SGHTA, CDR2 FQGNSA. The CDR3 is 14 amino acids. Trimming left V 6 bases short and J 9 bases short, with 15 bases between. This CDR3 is CASSRQTAYNVLTF. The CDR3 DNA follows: TGTGCCAGCAGTCGGCAGACAGCCTACAACGTCCTGACTTTC.

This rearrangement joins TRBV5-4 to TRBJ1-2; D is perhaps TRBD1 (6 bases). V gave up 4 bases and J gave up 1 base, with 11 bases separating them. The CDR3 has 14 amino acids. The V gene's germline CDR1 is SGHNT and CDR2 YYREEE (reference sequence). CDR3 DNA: TGTGCCAGCAGCCCACAGGGAGTTAACTATGGCTACACCTTC. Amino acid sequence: CASSPQGVNYGYTF.

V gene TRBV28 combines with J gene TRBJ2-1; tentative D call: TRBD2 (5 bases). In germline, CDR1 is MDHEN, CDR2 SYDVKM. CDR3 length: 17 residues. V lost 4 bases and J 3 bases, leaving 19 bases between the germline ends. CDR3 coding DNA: TGTGCCAGCAGTTCCTCTGGGCTAGCAAAAATCTACAATGAGCAGTTCTTC. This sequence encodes CASSSSGLAKIYNEQFF.

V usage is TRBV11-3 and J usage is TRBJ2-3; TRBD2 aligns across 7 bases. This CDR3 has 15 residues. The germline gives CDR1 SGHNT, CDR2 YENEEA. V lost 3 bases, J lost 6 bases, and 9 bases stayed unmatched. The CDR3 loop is CASSLWGGERDTQYF. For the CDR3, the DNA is TGTGCCAGCAGCTTGTGGGGGGGTGAAAGGGATACGCAGTATTTT.

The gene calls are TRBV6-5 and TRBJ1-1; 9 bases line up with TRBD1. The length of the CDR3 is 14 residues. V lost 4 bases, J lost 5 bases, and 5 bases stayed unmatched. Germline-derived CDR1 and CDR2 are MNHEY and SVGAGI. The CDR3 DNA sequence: TGTGCCAGCAGTTTGATCGGGACAGGGACTGAAGCTTTCTTT. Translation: CASSLIGTGTEAFF.

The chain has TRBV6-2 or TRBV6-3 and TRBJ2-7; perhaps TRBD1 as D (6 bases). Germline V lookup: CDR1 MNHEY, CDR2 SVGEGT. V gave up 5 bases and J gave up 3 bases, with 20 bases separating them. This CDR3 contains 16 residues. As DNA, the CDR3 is TGTGCCAGCAGTAAGCCCTCCCAGGGGCGATACTACGAGCAGTACTTC. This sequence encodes CASSKPSQGRYYEQYF.

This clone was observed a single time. In DNA form, the CDR3 reads TGCAGCGTCCTAGGGACAGCACTTAACTATGGCTACACCTTC. This translates into CSVLGTALNYGYTF. This chain joins TRBV29-1 and TRBJ1-2, with TRBD1 matching over 7 bases. The CDR3 extends over 14 amino acids. Germline V gene lookup returns CDR1 SQVTM and CDR2 ANQGSEA. Germline trimming cut 6 bases from V and 1 base from J; bases unmatched to any gene: 8.

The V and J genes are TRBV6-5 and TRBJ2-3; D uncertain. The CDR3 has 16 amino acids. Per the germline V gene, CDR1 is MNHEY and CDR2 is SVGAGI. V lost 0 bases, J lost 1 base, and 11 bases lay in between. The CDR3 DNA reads TGTGCCAGCAGTTACTCTATTTTCCCCCGCACAGATACGCAGTATTTT. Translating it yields CASSYSIFPRTDTQYF.

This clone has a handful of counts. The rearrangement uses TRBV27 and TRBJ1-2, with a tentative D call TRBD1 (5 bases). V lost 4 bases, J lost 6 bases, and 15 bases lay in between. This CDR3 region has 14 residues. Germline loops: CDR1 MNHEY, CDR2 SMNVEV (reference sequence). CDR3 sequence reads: CASSSWAGGNGYTF. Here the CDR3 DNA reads TGTGCCAGCAGTTCATGGGCCGGGGGGAATGGCTACACCTTC.

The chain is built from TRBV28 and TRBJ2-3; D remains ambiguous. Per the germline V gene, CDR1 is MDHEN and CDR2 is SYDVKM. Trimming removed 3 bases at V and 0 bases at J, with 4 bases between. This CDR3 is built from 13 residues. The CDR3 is CASSLTSTDTQYF. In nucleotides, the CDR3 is TGTGCCAGCAGTTTGACTAGCACAGATACGCAGTATTTT. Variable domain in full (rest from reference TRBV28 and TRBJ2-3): DVKVTQSSRYLVKRTGEKVFLECVQDMDHENMFWYRQDPGLGLRLIYFSYDVKMKEKGDIPEGYSVSREKKERFSLILESASTNQTSMYLCASSLTSTDTQYFGPGTRLTVL.

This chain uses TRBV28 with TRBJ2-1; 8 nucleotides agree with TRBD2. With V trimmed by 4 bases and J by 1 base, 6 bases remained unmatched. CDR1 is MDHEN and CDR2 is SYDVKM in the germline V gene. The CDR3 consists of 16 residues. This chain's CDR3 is CASSSPGLGSYNEQFF. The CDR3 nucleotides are TGTGCCAGCAGTTCGCCGGGACTAGGGTCCTACAATGAGCAGTTCTTC.

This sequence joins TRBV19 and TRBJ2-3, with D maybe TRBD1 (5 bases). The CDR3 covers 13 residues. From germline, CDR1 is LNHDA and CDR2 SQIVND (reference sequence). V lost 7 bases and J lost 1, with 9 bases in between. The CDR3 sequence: CASKGRGTDTQYF. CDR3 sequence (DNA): TGTGCCAGTAAGGGCAGGGGCACAGATACGCAGTATTTT.

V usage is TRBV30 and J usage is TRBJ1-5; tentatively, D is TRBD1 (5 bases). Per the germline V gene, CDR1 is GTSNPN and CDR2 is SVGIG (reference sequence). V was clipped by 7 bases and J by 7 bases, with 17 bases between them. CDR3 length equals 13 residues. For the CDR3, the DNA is TGTGCCTTGGACACGGGAGGCTTGCAGCCCCAGCATTTT. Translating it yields CALDTGGLQPQHF.

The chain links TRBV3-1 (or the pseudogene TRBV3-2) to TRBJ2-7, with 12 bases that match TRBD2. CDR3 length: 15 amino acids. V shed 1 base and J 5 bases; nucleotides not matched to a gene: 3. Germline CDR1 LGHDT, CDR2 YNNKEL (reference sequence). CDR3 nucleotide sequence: TGTGCCAGCAGCCAAGGACTAGCGGGAGTCCACGAGCAGTACTTC. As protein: CASSQGLAGVHEQYF.

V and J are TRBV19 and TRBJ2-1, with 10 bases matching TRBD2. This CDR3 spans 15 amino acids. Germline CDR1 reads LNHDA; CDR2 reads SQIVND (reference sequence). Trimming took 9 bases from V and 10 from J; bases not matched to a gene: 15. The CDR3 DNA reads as TGTGCCAGCCGGGCGTTGACTAGCGGGCGCTCCGAGCAGTTCTTC. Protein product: CASRALTSGRSEQFF.

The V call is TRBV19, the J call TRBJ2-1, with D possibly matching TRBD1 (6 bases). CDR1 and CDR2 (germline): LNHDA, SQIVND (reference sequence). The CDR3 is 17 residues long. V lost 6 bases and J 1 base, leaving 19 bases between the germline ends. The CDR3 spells CASSLGRQDFSYNEQFF. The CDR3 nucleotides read TGTGCCAGTAGCTTGGGGCGACAGGATTTTTCCTACAATGAGCAGTTCTTC. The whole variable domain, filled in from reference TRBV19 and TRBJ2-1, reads DGGITQSPKYLFRKEGQNVTLSCEQNLNHDAMYWYRQDPGQGLRLIYYSQIVNDFQKGDIAEGYSVSREKKESFPLTVTSAQKNPTAFYLCASSLGRQDFSYNEQFFGPGTRLTVL.

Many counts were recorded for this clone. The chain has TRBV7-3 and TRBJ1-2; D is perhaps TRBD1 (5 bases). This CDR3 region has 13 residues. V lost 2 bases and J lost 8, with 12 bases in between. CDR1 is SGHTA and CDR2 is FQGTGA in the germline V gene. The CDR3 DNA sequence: TGTGCCAGCAGCTTAGCGGGAGGGACCGGCTACACCTTC. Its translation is CASSLAGGTGYTF.

CDR3 nucleotides: TGTGCCAGCAGCTCTGGACCATACAGGGGGGGCACTGAAGCTTTCTTT. This encodes CASSSGPYRGGTEAFF. The chain combines TRBV5-6 with TRBJ1-1, with TRBD1 matching 8 bases. CDR1 and CDR2 (germline): SGHDT, YYEEEE. V shed 3 bases and J 4 bases; nucleotides not matched to a gene: 11. The CDR3 sequence is 16 residues long.

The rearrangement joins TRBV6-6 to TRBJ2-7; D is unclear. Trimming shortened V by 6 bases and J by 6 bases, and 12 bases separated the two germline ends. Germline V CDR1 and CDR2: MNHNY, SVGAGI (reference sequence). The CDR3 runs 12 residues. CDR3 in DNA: TGTGCCAGCAGCCACATATCAGTCGAGCAGTACTTC. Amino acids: CASSHISVEQYF.

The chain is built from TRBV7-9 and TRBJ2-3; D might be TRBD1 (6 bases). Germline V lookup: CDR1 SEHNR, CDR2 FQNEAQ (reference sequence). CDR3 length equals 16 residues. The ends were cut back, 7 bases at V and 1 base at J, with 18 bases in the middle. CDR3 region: CASIPVSAGGTDTQYF. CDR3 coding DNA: TGTGCCAGCATACCAGTCTCCGCAGGGGGCACAGATACGCAGTATTTT.

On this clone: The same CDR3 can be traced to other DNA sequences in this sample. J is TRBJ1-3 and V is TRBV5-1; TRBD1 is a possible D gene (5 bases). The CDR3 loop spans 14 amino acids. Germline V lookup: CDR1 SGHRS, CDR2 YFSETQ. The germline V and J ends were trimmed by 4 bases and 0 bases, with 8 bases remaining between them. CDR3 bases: TGCGCCAGCAGCCCGGGGGGCTCTGGAAACACCATATATTTT. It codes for CASSPGGSGNTIYF.